The rows below give T cell receptor beta chains drawn from one sample of a study of T cells after yellow fever vaccination. MiXCR, applied by TCRdb to the 5' RACE reads, yields one record per CDR3 protein. The sample has some 550,000 distinct CDR3 sequences, about 19% seen once. The source material was PBMCs, sampled 15 days after the yellow fever booster vaccination. All receptors come from a man aged 25-40 years who received the YFV17D yellow fever vaccine. Each CDR3 is given with its conserved first and last residue. D genes are given only for firm matches. Expanded clones are given a class, and other clones once, few, many or no size at all.

d_call: NA
j_call: TRBJ2-1
v_call: TRBV27
clone_size: few
cdr3_aa: CASSFRTGYGEQFF
cdr3_nt: TGTGCCAGCAGTTTCCGTACAGGGTACGGTGAGCAGTTCTTC

d_call: NA
j_call: TRBJ2-2
v_call: TRBV4-1
clone_size: NA
cdr3_aa: CASSYDPNTGELFF
cdr3_nt: TGCGCCAGCAGCTATGATCCGAACACCGGGGAGCTGTTTTTT

d_call: NA
j_call: TRBJ2-1
v_call: TRBV6-2/TRBV6-3
clone_size: few
cdr3_aa: CASSFTRAEQFF
cdr3_nt: TGTGCCAGCAGTTTTACTAGGGCTGAGCAGTTCTTC

d_call: NA
j_call: TRBJ1-5
v_call: TRBV30
clone_size: NA
cdr3_aa: CAWSTNSNQPQHF
cdr3_nt: TGTGCCTGGAGTACTAATAGCAATCAGCCCCAGCATTTT

d_call: NA
j_call: TRBJ2-5
v_call: TRBV6-2/TRBV6-3
clone_size: NA
cdr3_aa: CASSYTGTGETQYF
cdr3_nt: TGTGCCAGCAGTTACACAGGGACGGGAGAGACCCAGTACTTC

d_call: NA
j_call: TRBJ2-2
v_call: TRBV24-1
clone_size: NA
cdr3_aa: CATSVLESGELFF
cdr3_nt: TGTGCCACCAGTGTCTTGGAGAGCGGGGAGCTGTTTTTT

d_call: TRBD2
j_call: TRBJ2-3
v_call: TRBV3-1
clone_size: few
cdr3_aa: CASSQDIRSGGSPDTQYF
cdr3_nt: TGTGCCAGCAGCCAAGATATTCGGTCGGGAGGGTCGCCAGATACGCAGTATTTT

d_call: NA
j_call: TRBJ2-1
v_call: TRBV18
clone_size: few
cdr3_aa: CASSPYRSSYNEQFF
cdr3_nt: TGTGCCAGCTCACCATACAGGAGCTCCTACAATGAGCAGTTCTTC

d_call: TRBD1
j_call: TRBJ2-7
v_call: TRBV20-1
clone_size: many
cdr3_aa: CSARDLDRGRYEQYF
cdr3_nt: TGCAGTGCTAGAGATTTGGACAGGGGGAGGTACGAGCAGTACTTC

d_call: NA
j_call: TRBJ2-2
v_call: TRBV5-1
clone_size: few
cdr3_aa: CASSESVAGTGELFF
cdr3_nt: TGCGCCAGCAGTGAATCTGTCGCGGGCACCGGGGAGCTGTTTTTT

d_call: NA
j_call: TRBJ2-3
v_call: TRBV7-8
clone_size: few
cdr3_aa: CASSPLLVASTDTQYF
cdr3_nt: TGTGCCAGCAGCCCCCTACTAGTGGCCAGCACAGATACGCAGTATTTT

d_call: TRBD2
j_call: TRBJ2-3
v_call: TRBV29-1
clone_size: NA
cdr3_aa: CSFEGPGGGDTQYF
cdr3_nt: TGCAGCTTTGAAGGCCCGGGGGGAGGAGATACGCAGTATTTT

d_call: NA
j_call: TRBJ2-4
v_call: TRBV20-1
clone_size: few
cdr3_aa: CSAWGPVQYF
cdr3_nt: TGCAGTGCCTGGGGACCCGTTCAGTACTTC

d_call: NA
j_call: TRBJ2-2
v_call: TRBV7-9
clone_size: few
cdr3_aa: CASSLGEAGFPGELFF
cdr3_nt: TGTGCCAGCAGCTTAGGCGAAGCAGGGTTTCCCGGGGAGCTGTTTTTT

d_call: NA
j_call: TRBJ1-4
v_call: TRBV5-6
clone_size: few
cdr3_aa: CASSPATNEKLFF
cdr3_nt: TGTGCCAGCAGCCCTGCAACTAATGAAAAACTGTTTTTT

d_call: NA
j_call: TRBJ2-7
v_call: TRBV28
clone_size: NA
cdr3_aa: CASSRTRGWYEQYF
cdr3_nt: TGTGCCAGCAGTCGAACAAGGGGGTGGTACGAGCAGTACTTC

d_call: TRBD1
j_call: TRBJ2-1
v_call: TRBV7-2
clone_size: NA
cdr3_aa: CASTTGGMYHEQFF
cdr3_nt: TGTGCCAGCACAACAGGGGGCATGTACCATGAGCAGTTCTTC

d_call: NA
j_call: TRBJ2-6
v_call: TRBV14
clone_size: NA
cdr3_aa: CASSPPWGLSGANVLTF
cdr3_nt: TGTGCCAGCAGCCCCCCTTGGGGGCTATCTGGGGCCAACGTCCTGACTTTC

d_call: NA
j_call: TRBJ2-7
v_call: TRBV29-1
clone_size: NA
cdr3_aa: CSVEAGYPLYEHYF
cdr3_nt: TGCAGCGTTGAAGCCGGGTATCCGCTCTACGAGCATTACTTC

d_call: TRBD2
j_call: TRBJ2-1
v_call: TRBV10-3
clone_size: few
cdr3_aa: CAISAAGGNNEQFF
cdr3_nt: TGTGCCATCAGTGCAGCGGGAGGAAACAATGAGCAGTTCTTC

d_call: TRBD1
j_call: TRBJ2-7
v_call: TRBV10-3
clone_size: NA
cdr3_aa: CAISELQGASYEQYF
cdr3_nt: TGTGCCATCAGTGAGCTACAGGGGGCTTCCTACGAGCAGTACTTC

d_call: TRBD2
j_call: TRBJ2-1
v_call: TRBV11-2
clone_size: NA
cdr3_aa: CASSNSGRGLREQFF
cdr3_nt: TGTGCCAGCAGCAATAGCGGGAGAGGTCTTAGAGAGCAGTTCTTC

d_call: NA
j_call: TRBJ1-2
v_call: TRBV10-3
clone_size: NA
cdr3_aa: CAISDLTNNYGYTF
cdr3_nt: TGTGCCATCAGTGATTTGACGAATAACTATGGCTACACCTTC

d_call: NA
j_call: TRBJ2-3
v_call: TRBV5-1
clone_size: once
cdr3_aa: CASSLASKSADTQYF
cdr3_nt: TGCGCCAGCAGCTTGGCTAGCAAGTCAGCAGATACGCAGTATTTT

d_call: NA
j_call: TRBJ1-2
v_call: TRBV5-5
clone_size: few
cdr3_aa: CASSLTLLNYGYTF
cdr3_nt: TGTGCCAGCAGCTTGACGCTTCTTAACTATGGCTACACCTTC

d_call: TRBD2
j_call: TRBJ2-2
v_call: TRBV6-5
clone_size: few
cdr3_aa: CASSYPLAGDTGELFF
cdr3_nt: TGTGCCAGCAGTTACCCCCTAGCGGGGGACACCGGGGAGCTGTTTTTT

d_call: TRBD2
j_call: TRBJ2-7
v_call: TRBV20-1
clone_size: NA
cdr3_aa: CSARTSGSLREQYF
cdr3_nt: TGCAGTGCTAGGACTAGCGGGAGTTTGCGCGAGCAGTACTTC